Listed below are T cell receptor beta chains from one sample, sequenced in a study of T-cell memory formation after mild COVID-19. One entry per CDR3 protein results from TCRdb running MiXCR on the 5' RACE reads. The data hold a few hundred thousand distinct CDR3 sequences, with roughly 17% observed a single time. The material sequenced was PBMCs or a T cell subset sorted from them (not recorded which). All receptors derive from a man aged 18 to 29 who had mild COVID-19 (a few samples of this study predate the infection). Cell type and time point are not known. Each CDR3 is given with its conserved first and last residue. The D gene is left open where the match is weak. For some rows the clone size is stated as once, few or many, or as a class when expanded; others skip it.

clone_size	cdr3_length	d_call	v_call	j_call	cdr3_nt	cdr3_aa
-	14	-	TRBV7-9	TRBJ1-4	TGTGCCAGCAGCTTAAATGGGGCGGGTGAAAAACTGTTTTTT	CASSLNGAGEKLFF
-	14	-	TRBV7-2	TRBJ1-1	TGTGCCAGCAGCTTATACGGCGCCGACACTGAAGCTTTCTTT	CASSLYGADTEAFF
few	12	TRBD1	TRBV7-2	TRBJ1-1	TGTGCCAGCAGCTTACAGGGGGCTGAAGCTTTCTTT	CASSLQGAEAFF
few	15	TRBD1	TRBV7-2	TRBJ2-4	TGTGCCAGCAGCTTAGGTTTACAGGGGGAAAACATTCAGTACTTC	CASSLGLQGENIQYF
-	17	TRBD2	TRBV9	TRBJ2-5	TGTGCCAGCAGCCCCGGCGGGGGGCTAGCGGTCCAAGAGACCCAGTACTTC	CASSPGGGLAVQETQYF
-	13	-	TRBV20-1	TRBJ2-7	TGCAGTGCTAGAAGCGGACAGTCCTACGAGCAGTACTTC	CSARSGQSYEQYF
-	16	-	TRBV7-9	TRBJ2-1	TGTGCCAGCAGCTTAGTGGGGGGACAGCCTTACAATGAGCAGTTCTTC	CASSLVGGQPYNEQFF
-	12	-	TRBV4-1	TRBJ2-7	TGCGCCAGCAGCCCCCCGAACTACGAGCAGTACTTC	CASSPPNYEQYF
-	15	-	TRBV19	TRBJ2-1	TGTGCCAGTAGTGCTCGCGGGGGCGCCTACAATGAGCAGTTCTTC	CASSARGGAYNEQFF
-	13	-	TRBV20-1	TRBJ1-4	TGCAGTGCTAGACGGGGGTCTAATGAAAAACTGTTTTTT	CSARRGSNEKLFF
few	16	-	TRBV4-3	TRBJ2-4	TGCGCCAGCAGCCAAGAGTACAGCTTAGCCAAAAACATTCAGTACTTC	CASSQEYSLAKNIQYF
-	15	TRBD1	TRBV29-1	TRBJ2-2	TGCAGCGTTGAAGAAGACAGGGGAGATCCCGGGGAGCTGTTTTTT	CSVEEDRGDPGELFF
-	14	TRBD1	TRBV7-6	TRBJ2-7	TGTGCCAGCAGCTTCATGACAGGGACCTACGAGCAGTACTTC	CASSFMTGTYEQYF
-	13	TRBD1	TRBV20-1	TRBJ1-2	TGCAGTGTTACGGACAGGGCCGGAGGTGGCTACACCTTC	CSVTDRAGGGYTF
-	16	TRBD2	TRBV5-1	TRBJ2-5	TGCGCCAGCAGCGCGCTCGGGACTAGCGGGGAAGAGACCCAGTACTTC	CASSALGTSGEETQYF
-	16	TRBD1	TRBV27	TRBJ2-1	TGTGCCAGCAGTTCAACCGGGACAGGGCTCTACAATGAGCAGTTCTTC	CASSSTGTGLYNEQFF
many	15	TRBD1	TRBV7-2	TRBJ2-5	TGTGCCAGCAGCTTAGGAGGGACAGGGCAAGAGACCCAGTACTTC	CASSLGGTGQETQYF
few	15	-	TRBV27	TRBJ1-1	TGTGCCAGCAGTTTGGGAACGGCCGGGAACACTGAAGCTTTCTTT	CASSLGTAGNTEAFF
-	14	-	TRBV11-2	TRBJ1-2	TGTGCCAGCAGCTCCCTGGGGATTAACTATGGCTACACCTTC	CASSSLGINYGYTF
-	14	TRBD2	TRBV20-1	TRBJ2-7	TGCAGTGCTAGAGATGCGGGGGGGAACTACGAGCAGTACTTC	CSARDAGGNYEQYF
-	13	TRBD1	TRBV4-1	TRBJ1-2	TGCGCCAGCAGCTCCACAGGGGACTATGGCTACACCTTC	CASSSTGDYGYTF
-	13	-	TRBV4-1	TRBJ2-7	TGCGCCAGCAGCCTCAGAAATGGGGACGAGCAGTACTTC	CASSLRNGDEQYF
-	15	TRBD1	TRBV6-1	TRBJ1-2	TGTGCCAGCAGTGCTGTCGGACAGGACCTCTATGGCTACACCTTC	CASSAVGQDLYGYTF
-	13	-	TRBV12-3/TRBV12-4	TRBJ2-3	TGTGCCAGCTCCTTACTGAGTGGAGATACGCAGTATTTT	CASSLLSGDTQYF
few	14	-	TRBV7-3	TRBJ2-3	TGTGCCAGCAGCTTAAGTGGTTTCACAGATACGCAGTATTTT	CASSLSGFTDTQYF
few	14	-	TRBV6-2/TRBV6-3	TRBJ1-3	TGTGCCAGCTATCAGCGAGGGACTGGAAACACCATATATTTT	CASYQRGTGNTIYF
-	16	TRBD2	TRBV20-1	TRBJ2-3	TGCAGTGCTAGAGCCGGGACTAGCGGGGGGACTGATACGCAGTATTTT	CSARAGTSGGTDTQYF
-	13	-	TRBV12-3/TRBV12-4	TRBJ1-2	TGTGCCAGCAGAACCACAGGACACTATGGCTACACCTTC	CASRTTGHYGYTF
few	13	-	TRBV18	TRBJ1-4	TGTGCCAGCTCACCAGGGAATAATGAAAAACTGTTTTTT	CASSPGNNEKLFF
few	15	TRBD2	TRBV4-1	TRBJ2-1	TGCGCCAGCAGCCGCGGACTAGCGGGCTACAATGAGCAGTTCTTC	CASSRGLAGYNEQFF
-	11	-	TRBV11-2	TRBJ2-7	TGTGCCAGCAGCAAGACCTACGAGCAGTACTTC	CASSKTYEQYF
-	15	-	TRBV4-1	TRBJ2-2	TGCGCCAGCAGCCAAAGGCAGGGGCCGGCCGGGGAGCTGTTTTTT	CASSQRQGPAGELFF
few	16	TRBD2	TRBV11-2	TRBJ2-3	TGTGCCAGCAGCCCGCCCCAGAGCGGGGGTACAGATACGCAGTATTTT	CASSPPQSGGTDTQYF
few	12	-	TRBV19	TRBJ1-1	TGTGCCAGCTCGGGGCCGAACACTGAAGCTTTCTTT	CASSGPNTEAFF
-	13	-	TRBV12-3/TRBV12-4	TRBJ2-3	TGTGCCAGCAGACCGCACAGGGCAGATACGCAGTATTTT	CASRPHRADTQYF
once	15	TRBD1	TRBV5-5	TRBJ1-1	TGTGCCAGCAGCTTCGATGACAGGGGGAACACTGAAGCTTTCTTT	CASSFDDRGNTEAFF
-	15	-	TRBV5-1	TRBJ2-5	TGCGCCAGCAGCTTGTCGCCGGCGGGGCAAGAGACCCAGTACTTC	CASSLSPAGQETQYF
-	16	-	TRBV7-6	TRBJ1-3	TGTGCCAGCAGCTTAAGTGGACTTCTTTCTGGAAACACCATATATTTT	CASSLSGLLSGNTIYF
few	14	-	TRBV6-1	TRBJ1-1	TGTGCCAGCAGTGACCGGGGGGGGGACACTGAAGCTTTCTTT	CASSDRGGDTEAFF
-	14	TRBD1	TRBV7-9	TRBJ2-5	TGTGCCAGCAGCTTTGACCCGGGACAGCCCACCCAGTACTTC	CASSFDPGQPTQYF